The 19 T cell receptor beta chains given below trace back to one sample, sequenced in a study of shared clonotypes between healthy human individuals. TCRdb's copy holds only in-frame clones and misses some; the assay was immunoSEQ multiplex PCR. Among around 1,100,000 clones listed, around three quarters were seen once. Sequencing used memory CD4+ T cells from PBMCs. Subset described: CD45RA-negative fraction. The receptors were gathered from a man aged 18 to 30 in good health. Some clones in this sample may be carry-over from other donors' samples.

V is TRBV30 and J is TRBJ2-1; 11 bases line up with TRBD2. The CDR3 covers 14 residues. After removal of 2 bases from V and 7 bases from J, the junction contained 4 bases not matched to a gene. Germline assignment: CDR1 GTSNPN and CDR2 SVGIG (reference sequence). In DNA form, the CDR3 reads TGTGCCTGGAGTCCGCTAGCGGGAGGTAATGAGCAGTTCTTC. Translation: CAWSPLAGGNEQFF.

Points on this clone: This may arise from a read error, as a much more abundant clone is one base away. Other DNA variants within this sample encode the same CDR3. The rearrangement joins TRBV7-3 to TRBJ2-1; the match to TRBD2 covers 8 bases. The germline gives CDR1 SGHTA, CDR2 FQGTGA. This CDR3 has 15 residues. With 5 bases clipped from V and 5 bases from J, the junction kept 8 bases outside the gene matches. The CDR3 sequence: CASSLGLAGNNEQFF. CDR3 DNA sequence: TGTGCCAGCAGCCTGGGGCTAGCGGGTAACAATGAGCAGTTCTTC.

In this sample, this clone turned up a few times. Other DNA sequences from this sample encode an identical CDR3 as well. The chain combines TRBV5-1 with TRBJ2-7; D is undetermined. The V gene's germline CDR1 is SGHRS and CDR2 YFSETQ. Trimming took 0 bases from V and 1 from J, leaving 8 bases between them. This CDR3 comprises 14 residues. The chain's CDR3 is CASSLAAKSYEQYF. CDR3 DNA sequence: TGCGCCAGCAGCTTGGCCGCAAAGTCCTACGAGCAGTACTTC.

The chain joins TRBV2 to TRBJ2-7, with D possibly matching TRBD2 (5 bases). V lost 7 bases and J 0 bases, leaving 13 bases between the germline ends. The CDR3 runs to 14 residues. The germline V gene encodes CDR1 SNHLY and CDR2 FYNNEI. CDR3 residues: CASNSRETSYEQYF. CDR3 DNA: TGTGCCAGCAATTCCCGGGAAACCTCCTACGAGCAGTACTTC.

This clone showed up just a few times. The V call is TRBV18, the J call TRBJ1-2, with a tentative D call TRBD1 (6 bases). The CDR3 is made up of 13 amino acids. Trimming shortened V by 4 bases and J by 4 bases, and 10 bases separated the two germline ends. The germline V gene has CDR1 KGHSH and CDR2 LQKENI. The CDR3 nucleotides read TGTGCCAGCTCACTGACAGGCCTCTATGGCTACACCTTC. This codes for CASSLTGLYGYTF.

V gene TRBV27 combines with J gene TRBJ2-3, with D unclear. This CDR3 region has 15 residues. Trimming took 5 bases from V and 1 from J, leaving 13 bases between them. Looked up from germline, CDR1 is MNHEY and CDR2 is SMNVEV (reference sequence). The CDR3 region has the DNA TGTGCCAGCAGTCCGCGCGTCGTCCGCACAGATACGCAGTATTTT. Translated: CASSPRVVRTDTQYF.

The rearrangement joins TRBV9 to TRBJ1-3; D is undetermined. The CDR3 loop spans 14 amino acids. Germline V gives CDR1 SGDLS, CDR2 YYNGEE. Trimming left V 8 bases short and J 4 bases short, with 16 bases between. CDR3: CASEEGAGGNTIYF. The CDR3, as DNA: TGTGCCAGTGAGGAGGGAGCAGGAGGAAACACCATATATTTT. The full variable domain, in which reference TRBV9 and TRBJ1-3 provide the parts outside the CDR3, is DSGVTQTPKHLITATGQRVTLRCSPRSGDLSVYWYQQSLDQGLQFLIQYYNGEERAKGNILERFSAQQFPDLHSELNLSSLELGDSALYFCASEEGAGGNTIYFGEGSWLTVV.

The CDR3 DNA follows: TGTGCCAGCAGTGAGCCTCGACTAGCGGGAGGTGGAGAGACCCAGTACTTC. This gives the protein CASSEPRLAGGGETQYF. The chain joins TRBV25-1 to TRBJ2-5; 13 bases are shared with TRBD2. Germline CDR1 is MGHDK and CDR2 is SYGVNS. The CDR3 loop spans 17 amino acids. Losses at the gene ends were 3 bases for V and 4 bases for J; bases not matched to a gene: 8.

This clone appeared a few times. V usage is TRBV29-1 and J usage is TRBJ1-1; D call uncertain. The CDR3 loop spans 12 amino acids. Germline V CDR1 and CDR2: SQVTM, ANQGSEA. The V gene lost 4 bases and the J gene lost 4 bases, with 10 bases spanning the gap. For the CDR3, the DNA is TGCAGCGTTGCGGGGTCAGGCACTGAAGCTTTCTTT. Translating gives CSVAGSGTEAFF.

This rearrangement joins TRBV6-5 to TRBJ1-1; maybe TRBD1 (6 bases). The CDR3 has 14 amino acids. V lost 2 bases and J lost 6, with 13 bases in between. CDR1 and CDR2 (germline): MNHEY, SVGAGI. CDR3 loop: CASSYNRGASEAFF. For the CDR3, the DNA is TGTGCCAGCAGTTACAATAGGGGGGCGTCTGAAGCTTTCTTT.

The chain uses TRBV9 and TRBJ2-5; a possible D gene is TRBD2 (6 bases). The CDR3 totals 14 residues. CDR1 SGDLS and CDR2 YYNGEE come from the germline V gene. Trimming took 3 bases from V and 2 from J, leaving 11 bases between them. This CDR3 is CASSAGGFQETQYF. In DNA, the CDR3 is TGTGCCAGCAGCGCCGGGGGATTTCAAGAGACCCAGTACTTC.

The rearrangement links TRBV30 to TRBJ1-2; possibly TRBD1 for D (5 bases). V lost 5 bases, J lost 7 bases, and 11 bases lay in between. The CDR3 contains 11 residues. CDR1 and CDR2 (germline): GTSNPN, SVGIG (reference sequence). The CDR3 DNA reads TGTGCCTGGGGGGCAGGAGGTGGCTACACCTTC. This codes for CAWGAGGGYTF. The whole variable domain, remainder taken from reference TRBV30 and TRBJ1-2, is SQTIHQWPATLVQPVGSPLSLECTVEGTSNPNLYWYRQAAGRGLQLLFYSVGIGQISSEVPQNLSASRPQDRQFILSSKKLLLSDSGFYLCAWGAGGGYTFGSGTRLTVV.

This chain links TRBV7-9 with TRBJ2-1; 11 bases are a match to TRBD1. With V trimmed by 8 bases and J by 3 bases, 0 bases remained unmatched. The germline gives CDR1 SEHNR, CDR2 FQNEAQ (reference sequence). The CDR3 covers 13 residues. CDR3: CASGTGGYNEQFF. The CDR3 DNA reads TGTGCCAGCGGGACAGGGGGCTACAATGAGCAGTTCTTC.

This clone has just one count. This chain joins TRBV19 and TRBJ1-1; D not certain. Germline lookup yields CDR1 LNHDA and CDR2 SQIVND (reference sequence). Trimming removed 4 bases from V and 0 bases from J, with 18 bases in between. The CDR3 is made up of 17 amino acids. CDR3 nucleotides: TGTGCCAGTAGTAGCTACCGGGCCGTCCCCATGAACACTGAAGCTTTCTTT. Translated: CASSSYRAVPMNTEAFF.

As for this clone: The sample holds other DNA sequences that translate to the same CDR3. The chain uses TRBV28 and TRBJ1-2, with TRBD1 as a possible D gene (5 bases). The length of the CDR3 is 14 residues. CDR1 MDHEN and CDR2 SYDVKM come from the germline V gene. V was cut by 5 bases and J by 1 base, with 11 bases left in between. The CDR3 nucleotides read TGTGCCAGCAGTCTCCGACAGCTTAACTATGGCTACACCTTC. Encoded protein: CASSLRQLNYGYTF.

The J gene is TRBJ2-1, the V gene TRBV5-1; 10 bases match TRBD2. The CDR3 spans 16 residues. CDR1 and CDR2 (germline): SGHRS, YFSETQ. With 1 base clipped from V and 2 bases from J, the junction kept 3 bases outside the gene matches. The CDR3 spells CASSLKREGTYNEQFF. CDR3 coding DNA: TGCGCCAGCAGCTTGAAGCGGGAGGGCACCTACAATGAGCAGTTCTTC.

Notes on this clone: The sample contains more than one DNA sequence encoding this CDR3. Here the CDR3 reads CASSLRDRGYEQYF. CDR3 nucleotides: TGTGCCAGCAGTCTACGGGACAGGGGGTACGAGCAGTACTTC. This chain joins TRBV5-5 and TRBJ2-7, with TRBD1 matching over 11 bases. Losses at the gene ends were 5 bases for V and 4 bases for J; bases not matched to a gene: 5. CDR3 size: 14 residues. CDR1 SGHKS and CDR2 YYEKEE come from the germline V gene (reference sequence).

The chain links TRBV19 to TRBJ2-1, with TRBD2 identical over 9 bases. The length of the CDR3 is 15 residues. Per the germline V gene, CDR1 is LNHDA and CDR2 is SQIVND (reference sequence). With 4 bases clipped from V and 8 bases from J, the junction kept 9 bases outside the gene matches. Written as DNA, the CDR3 is TGTGCCAGTAGTAGCCGACAGGGCGGGAGGGATGAGCAGTTCTTC. Translated, it gives CASSSRQGGRDEQFF.

The rearrangement uses TRBV20-1 and TRBJ2-5; D not certain. The V gene's germline CDR1 is DFQATT and CDR2 SNEGSKA (reference sequence). Trimming took 0 bases from V and 14 from J, leaving 13 bases between them. The CDR3 runs 11 residues. The CDR3 protein is CSARDSHKLYF. The CDR3 DNA sequence: TGCAGTGCTAGAGACTCCCACAAGTTATACTTC.